A single sample is the source of the 15 T cell receptor beta chains below, sequenced in a study of cytomegalovirus exposure and HLA in healthy donors. Primers for the PCR totalled 60 Vbeta and 13 Jbeta. Libraries were prepared by immunoSEQ multiplex PCR; TCRdb keeps only in-frame clonotypes and omits some of them. Counted here are 95,000 to 150,000 clones, around 80% occurring once; the ten biggest clones make up 1.2%. Sequenced: PBMCs. All receptors come from a female donor in good health and CMV-seronegative.

The chain employs TRBV4-1 and TRBJ2-5, with D possibly being TRBD2 (5 bases). Trimming pared 1 base from V and 3 bases from J, leaving 12 bases between. The length of the CDR3 is 15 residues. Germline CDR1 is MGHRA and CDR2 is YSYEKL. The DNA for the CDR3 is TGCGCCAGCAGCCAAGCCGGGAAGAGAGAAGAGACCCAGTACTTC. Amino acids: CASSQAGKREETQYF.

The table lists this clone with a count of one. This chain joins TRBV19 and TRBJ1-1; 7 nucleotides line up with TRBD1. The CDR3 totals 12 residues. Germline CDR1 LNHDA, CDR2 SQIVND (reference sequence). V lost 10 bases, J lost 3 bases, and 5 bases stayed unmatched. CDR3 region: CATQQGYTEAFF. DNA for the CDR3: TGTGCCACCCAACAGGGGTACACTGAAGCTTTCTTT. The full variable domain, its missing parts supplied by reference TRBV19 and TRBJ1-1, is DGGITQSPKYLFRKEGQNVTLSCEQNLNHDAMYWYRQDPGQGLRLIYYSQIVNDFQKGDIAEGYSVSREKKESFPLTVTSAQKNPTAFYLCATQQGYTEAFFGQGTRLTVV.

Concerning this clone: The germline gene is not matched at one end of the junction; a read error may be the cause. The chain employs TRBV7-2 and TRBJ2-1; D is uncertain. Germline CDR1 reads SGHTA; CDR2 reads FQGNSA. The CDR3 has 14 residues. The CDR3 protein is CASGYSVLYNEQLF. The DNA for the CDR3 is TGTGCCAGCGGGTACAGTGTACTTTACAATGAGCAGCTCTTC.

The chain carries TRBV5-1 and TRBJ2-7, with 9 bases fitting TRBD1. Germline lookup yields CDR1 SGHRS and CDR2 YFSETQ. Trimming cost V 7 bases and J 0 bases; bases outside gene matches: 17. The CDR3 covers 18 residues. The CDR3 spells CASQQLLTGTGTSYEQYF. CDR3 sequence (DNA): TGCGCCAGCCAACAGCTCCTTACCGGGACAGGGACCTCCTACGAGCAGTACTTC.

This rearrangement joins TRBV20-1 to TRBJ2-7; TRBD2 is a possible D gene (5 bases). V dropped 6 bases and J dropped 11 bases, with 17 bases sitting between them. Germline lookup yields CDR1 DFQATT and CDR2 SNEGSKA (reference sequence). The CDR3 totals 11 residues. The CDR3 DNA reads as TGCAGTGCCCTCAAGGCGGGCATAAAGTACTTC. Its protein is CSALKAGIKYF.

The chain uses TRBV10-3 and TRBJ1-1, with 9 bases aligning to TRBD1. V lost 2 bases and J lost 6; bases outside the gene matches: 4. Per germline, CDR1 ENHRY and CDR2 SYGVKD. The CDR3 covers 14 residues. The CDR3: CAISELQGAPEAFF. CDR3 bases: TGTGCCATCAGTGAGCTACAGGGGGCCCCTGAAGCTTTCTTT.

This clone was recorded a few times. The DNA for the CDR3 is TGTGCCAGCAGCCGGACTAGCGGGGGAGATTACGAGCAGTACTTC. Protein: CASSRTSGGDYEQYF. The chain links TRBV28 to TRBJ2-7; TRBD2 matches at 13 bases. Germline CDR1 reads MDHEN; CDR2 reads SYDVKM. V shed 6 bases and J 4 bases; nucleotides not matched to a gene: 6. The CDR3 runs 15 residues.

Comments on this clone: At the DNA level, this CDR3 is encoded by other sequences in the same sample as well. The chain uses TRBV28 and TRBJ1-1; D is undetermined. Per germline, CDR1 MDHEN and CDR2 SYDVKM. V was shortened by 6 bases and J by 0 bases, with 5 bases between the two germline ends. The CDR3 sequence is 12 residues long. As DNA, the CDR3 is TGTGCCAGCAGCCTATTGAACACTGAAGCTTTCTTT. Translating it yields CASSLLNTEAFF.

The chain recombines TRBV18 with TRBJ2-1; TRBD1 might be the D (5 bases). With 1 base removed from V and 7 bases from J, the gap between germline ends came to 8 bases. The CDR3 sequence is 13 residues long. Germline assignment: CDR1 KGHSH and CDR2 LQKENI. CDR3 coding DNA: TGTGCCAGCTCACCACAATCAGGGAATGAGCAGTTCTTC. This sequence encodes CASSPQSGNEQFF.

The rearrangement links TRBV28 to TRBJ2-7, with 9 bases aligning to TRBD2. V trimming: 8 bases; J trimming: 7 bases; junction bases outside the gene matches: 15. The CDR3 spans 15 residues. The V gene's germline CDR1 is MDHEN and CDR2 SYDVKM. DNA for the CDR3: TGTGCCAGCCAGTCCGCGGCGGGAGGGCTTTGGGAGCAGTACTTC. This codes for CASQSAAGGLWEQYF.

This rearrangement joins TRBV7-9 to TRBJ1-6; 8 bases line up with TRBD1. Germline V CDR1 and CDR2: SEHNR, FQNEAQ (reference sequence). CDR3 length equals 14 residues. V gave up 4 bases and J gave up 7 bases; unmatched junction bases: 3. The CDR3 loop is CASSSTGANSPLHF. CDR3 DNA sequence: TGTGCCAGCAGCTCGACAGGGGCCAATTCACCCCTCCACTTT.

This chain links TRBV5-6 with TRBJ1-6; D not resolved. From germline, CDR1 is SGHDT and CDR2 YYEEEE. The V gene lost 1 base and the J gene lost 9 bases, with 14 bases spanning the gap. The CDR3 is 15 amino acids. CDR3: CASSLRTHPSSPLHF. The CDR3, as DNA: TGTGCCAGCAGCTTGAGAACTCACCCCTCTTCACCCCTCCACTTT.

The chain links TRBV5-1 to TRBJ1-2; TRBD1 might be the D (5 bases). V shed 4 bases and J shed 0 bases, with 13 bases lying between them. CDR3 length equals 15 residues. Germline V gives CDR1 SGHRS, CDR2 YFSETQ. The DNA for the CDR3 is TGCGCCAGCAGCCCGGGCCAGGGATCTAACTATGGCTACACCTTC. Its protein is CASSPGQGSNYGYTF.

This clone was seen a handful of times. J is TRBJ2-3 and V is TRBV7-9, with 8 nucleotides matching TRBD2. V lost 5 bases, J lost 4 bases, and 14 bases stayed unmatched. The CDR3 covers 17 residues. The V gene's germline CDR1 is SEHNR and CDR2 FQNEAQ (reference sequence). CDR3 region: CASSPRGSGITPDTQYF. The CDR3 DNA reads TGTGCCAGCAGCCCCCGGGGTAGCGGGATAACCCCAGATACGCAGTATTTT.

The chain employs TRBV19 and TRBJ2-7, with 7 positions matching TRBD1. Germline assignment: CDR1 LNHDA and CDR2 SQIVND (reference sequence). CDR3 length: 15 amino acids. The J segment lost 9 bases and the V segment lost 5 bases, leaving 16 bases of the junction unmatched. CDR3: CASSPHRDRGTGQYF. The CDR3 DNA follows: TGTGCCAGTAGTCCCCACCGGGACAGAGGCACGGGGCAGTACTTC.